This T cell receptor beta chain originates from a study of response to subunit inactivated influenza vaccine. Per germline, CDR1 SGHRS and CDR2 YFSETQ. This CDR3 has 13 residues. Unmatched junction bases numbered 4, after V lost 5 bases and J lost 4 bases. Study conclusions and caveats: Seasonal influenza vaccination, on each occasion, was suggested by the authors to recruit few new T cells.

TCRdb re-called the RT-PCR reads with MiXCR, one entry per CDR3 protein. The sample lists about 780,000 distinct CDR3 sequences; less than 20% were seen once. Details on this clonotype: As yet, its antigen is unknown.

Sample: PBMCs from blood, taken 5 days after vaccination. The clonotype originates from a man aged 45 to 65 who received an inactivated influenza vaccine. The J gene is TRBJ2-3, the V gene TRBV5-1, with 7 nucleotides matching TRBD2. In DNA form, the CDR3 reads TGCGCCAGCAGGGCAGGGAGGGCAGATACGCAGTATTTT. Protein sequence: CASRAGRADTQYF.